The present T cell receptor beta chain was sequenced within a study of blood T cells in healthy people across ages. Study-wide context: About one barcoded beta molecule per two T cells was the capture yield of template switching.

This clonotype was picked up a small number of times. The target antigen is unknown. Alongside a J-beta primer mix, a sample-barcoded 5' primer served in a second PCR lasting about 7 to 11 cycles. TCRdb reprocessed the 5' RACE reads with MiXCR, giving one entry per CDR3 protein. The sample has some 930,000 distinct CDR3 sequences, about 27% seen once. The study, taken as a whole, reports: Nothing was known about donor CMV status, and this possibly confounded expanded clonotype changes. Because sorting was not performed, PBMCs prevented conclusive naive versus antigen-experienced comparison. Age brought a roughly linear fall in TCR beta diversity measured per million T cells.

The sample was also reused in another study, on T cells of mothers and their children.

The sequenced sample consisted of blood. This clonotype was sampled from a woman aged 40 to 50 in good health.

CDR3 sequence reads: CSARVQGAEEKLFF. The CDR3 DNA follows: TGCAGTGCTAGAGTCCAGGGGGCGGAGGAAAAACTGTTTTTT. The chain has TRBV20-1 and TRBJ1-4; 8 bases agree with TRBD1. CDR3 length: 14 amino acids. V lost 1 base, J lost 8 bases, and 6 bases stayed unmatched. CDR1 is DFQATT, CDR2 SNEGSKA, per germline (reference sequence).